This section outlines one T cell receptor beta chain sequence together with its context. Antigen specificity is unknown. This sample is part of a study of T cells in Graves' hyperthyroidism and ophthalmopathy. Whole-study results and caveats: The blood repertoire included most of the expanded thyroid clonotypes above 0.001.

The CDR3 is 18 amino acids. Germline V gene data show CDR1 as LGHNA and CDR2 as YNFKEQ. V was pared by 0 bases and J by 2 bases, with 10 bases of the junction left unmatched. Amplified TCR beta CDR3 regions derived from RNA transcripts. HTBI primers were the set used in a first-round RT-PCR of the TCR CDR3. A single record per CDR3 protein comes from TCRdb applying MiXCR to the multiplex PCR reads. The data hold approximately 570,000 distinct CDR3 sequences, with less than 20% observed a single time. V gene TRBV4-2 combines with J gene TRBJ2-3; 8 bases fit TRBD2. This sequence originates from a man aged 35 to 55 with Graves' ophthalmopathy. Sequencing was done on a sample of blood. In DNA, the CDR3 is TGTGCCAGCAGCCAAGATTCGTCTAGCGGGCTGGTCACAGATACGCAGTATTTT. Amino acids: CASSQDSSSGLVTDTQYF.